This passage covers 29 T cell receptor beta chains from one sample sequenced in a study of blood T cells in healthy people across ages. Together with a sample-barcoded 5' primer, a J-beta primer mix was included in a second PCR lasting roughly 7 to 11 cycles. Using its own MiXCR run on the 5' RACE reads, TCRdb lists one record per CDR3 protein. The sample records 800,000 to 1,000,000 distinct CDR3 sequences, 45% to 50% being singletons. The sample taken for sequencing was blood. The receptors were sampled from a young man in good health.

V gene TRBV6-6 combines with J gene TRBJ2-1; 8 nucleotides line up with TRBD2. The germline V gene has CDR1 MNHNY and CDR2 SVGAGI (reference sequence). The CDR3 runs to 15 residues. With 4 bases clipped from V and 7 bases from J, the junction kept 9 bases outside the gene matches. Here the CDR3 reads CASSSGTRWVNEQFF. The DNA of the CDR3 is TGTGCCAGCAGTTCCGGGACTAGGTGGGTGAATGAGCAGTTCTTC.

The sample holds one count of this clonotype. The rearrangement joins TRBV7-9 to TRBJ2-7, with D uncertain. This CDR3 has 12 residues. Trimming shortened V by 5 bases and J by 3 bases, and 8 bases separated the two germline ends. Germline V CDR1 and CDR2: SEHNR, FQNEAQ (reference sequence). The CDR3 reads CASSPHGYEQYF. Written as DNA, the CDR3 is TGTGCCAGCAGCCCCCATGGCTACGAGCAGTACTTC.

The rearrangement joins TRBV7-2 to TRBJ2-7; no clear D gene. This CDR3 spans 13 amino acids. In germline, CDR1 is SGHTA, CDR2 FQGNSA. V was clipped by 5 bases and J by 1 base, with 9 bases between them. The CDR3 loop reads CASSPWESYEQYF. The CDR3 DNA reads as TGTGCCAGCAGCCCCTGGGAATCCTACGAGCAGTACTTC.

Note on this clonotype: A junction end diverges from the germline sequence, so it may reflect a read error. The gene calls are TRBV7-2 and TRBJ2-5; the D gene could be TRBD1 or TRBD2 (5 bases each). The germline gives CDR1 SGHTA, CDR2 FQGNSA. This CDR3 region has 15 residues. CDR3 amino acids: CASSAAWTPSGTQYF. As DNA, the CDR3 is TGTGCCAGCAGCGCCGCATGGACACCCTCGGGGACCCAGTACTTT. The full variable domain, with the rest looked up from reference TRBV7-2 and TRBJ2-5, is GAGVSQSPSNKVTEKGKDVELRCDPISGHTALYWYRQSLGQGLEFLIYFQGNSAPDKSGLPSDRFSAERTGGSVSTLTIQRTQQEDSAVYLCASSAAWTPSGTQYFGPGTRLLVL.

The chain joins TRBV9 to TRBJ2-5, with 7 nucleotides matching TRBD1. The germline gives CDR1 SGDLS, CDR2 YYNGEE. The CDR3 runs to 14 residues. The trim removed 3 bases at V and 3 bases at J, leaving 5 bases unmatched. The CDR3 loop is CASSARTGEETQYF. The CDR3 DNA sequence: TGTGCCAGCAGCGCCCGGACAGGAGAAGAGACCCAGTACTTC.

The chain couples TRBV20-1 to TRBJ2-5; 7 bases agree with TRBD2. J gave up 3 bases and V 2 bases, and 0 bases lay outside the gene matches. Germline V gene lookup returns CDR1 DFQATT and CDR2 SNEGSKA (reference sequence). The CDR3 consists of 12 residues. The CDR3 spells CSARTSEETQYF. The CDR3 DNA reads TGCAGTGCTAGAACTAGCGAAGAGACCCAGTACTTC.

The rearrangement links TRBV7-2 to TRBJ1-5; no clear D gene. Trimming removed 5 bases at V and 16 bases at J, with 6 bases between. This CDR3 has 8 residues. CDR1 is SGHTA, CDR2 FQGNSA, per germline. CDR3 bases: TGTGCCAGCAGCCCCGGACATTTT. Translated: CASSPGHF.

Remarks on this clonotype: A read error is possible here, since a much larger clone lies one base away. This chain uses TRBV29-1 with TRBJ2-7; D could derive from TRBD1 or TRBD2 (5 bases each). Trimming removed 1 base from V and 12 bases from J, with 19 bases in between. CDR3 length: 13 residues. CDR1 and CDR2 (germline): SQVTM, ANQGSEA. CDR3: CSVEVNQGVTRYF. CDR3 bases: TGCAGCGTTGAAGTTAATCAGGGAGTGACCCGGTACTTC.

This sequence joins TRBV2 and TRBJ2-3, with 8 bases lining up with TRBD2. CDR3 length: 15 residues. Germline CDR1 is SNHLY and CDR2 is FYNNEI. J lost 2 bases, V lost 6 bases, and 7 bases had no gene match. Written as DNA, the CDR3 is TGTGCCAGCAGGGAGGCGGGGGGCTACACAGATACGCAGTATTTT. Its protein product is CASREAGGYTDTQYF.

The rearrangement uses TRBV20-1 and TRBJ1-1; maybe TRBD1 (6 bases). The CDR3 has 14 residues. Trimming left V 6 bases short and J 5 bases short, with 19 bases between. Germline V gene sequence: CDR1 DFQATT, CDR2 SNEGSKA (reference sequence). CDR3 sequence (DNA): TGCAGTGCACTGCCGGGACAACCCCGGACTGAAGCTTTCTTT. Protein: CSALPGQPRTEAFF.

Written as DNA, the CDR3 is TGTGCCAGCCTCAGACAGGGGGACGAGCAGTACTTC. Encoded protein: CASLRQGDEQYF. This sequence joins TRBV28 and TRBJ2-7; 9 bases fit TRBD1. Germline loops: CDR1 MDHEN, CDR2 SYDVKM. The length of the CDR3 is 12 residues. V shed 8 bases and J 5 bases; nucleotides not matched to a gene: 4. Full variable domain (missing parts from reference TRBV28 and TRBJ2-7): DVKVTQSSRYLVKRTGEKVFLECVQDMDHENMFWYRQDPGLGLRLIYFSYDVKMKEKGDIPEGYSVSREKKERFSLILESASTNQTSMYLCASLRQGDEQYFGPGTRLTVT.

This clonotype was recorded a few times. V usage is TRBV15 and J usage is TRBJ1-2, with a tentative D call TRBD1 (6 bases). In germline, CDR1 is LNHNV, CDR2 YYDKDF (reference sequence). Trimming cost V 0 bases and J 6 bases, with 14 bases left between them. The CDR3 extends over 15 amino acids. CDR3 in amino acids: CATSRDDRQVNGYTF. The CDR3, as DNA: TGTGCCACCAGCAGAGACGACAGGCAGGTTAATGGCTACACCTTC.

This clonotype was found many times. This chain connects TRBV7-2 to TRBJ1-4, with D hard to call. Trimming took 1 base from V and 5 from J, leaving 8 bases between them. The length of the CDR3 is 14 residues. Germline loops: CDR1 SGHTA, CDR2 FQGNSA. CDR3 nucleotides: TGTGCCAGCAGCTTAGATGGCAGAAATGAAAAACTGTTTTTT. Amino acid sequence: CASSLDGRNEKLFF.

The rearrangement joins TRBV7-2 to TRBJ2-7, with 7 bases matching TRBD1. The better agreement between TRBJ2-4 and the DNA end casts doubt on the J call. This CDR3 has 13 residues. CDR1 is SGHTA, CDR2 FQGNSA, per germline. CDR3 sequence: CASSLTGPDIQYF. The CDR3, as DNA: TGTGCCAGCAGCTTGACAGGGCCTGACATTCAGTACTTC.

This clonotype showed up just once. The CDR3 sequence: CSARGQGGETQYF. The DNA of the CDR3 is TGCAGTGCTAGAGGACAGGGTGGGGAGACCCAGTACTTC. This chain links TRBV20-1 with TRBJ2-5, with 7 bases fitting TRBD1. The length of the CDR3 is 13 residues. The J segment lost 5 bases and the V segment lost 1 base, leaving 4 bases of the junction unmatched. Germline-derived CDR1 and CDR2 are DFQATT and SNEGSKA (reference sequence).

This clonotype was counted ten times or more. The chain is built from TRBV11-2 and TRBJ2-7; 7 bases fit TRBD2. Trimming at V came to 6 bases and at J to 6 bases, leaving 11 bases not matched to a gene. Germline-derived CDR1 and CDR2 are SGHAT and FQNNGV. This CDR3 is built from 14 residues. The CDR3 spells CASSTRGGDFEQYF. In nucleotides, the CDR3 is TGTGCCAGCAGTACCCGGGGAGGGGATTTCGAGCAGTACTTC.

This clonotype has ten or more counts. The rearrangement joins TRBV20-1 to TRBJ2-1; TRBD1 matches 9 bases. The CDR3 contains 14 residues. The V gene's germline CDR1 is DFQATT and CDR2 SNEGSKA (reference sequence). With V trimmed by 4 bases and J by 3 bases, 4 bases remained unmatched. The CDR3: CSATGTGFYNEQFF. The CDR3 nucleotides are TGCAGTGCTACCGGGACAGGGTTCTACAATGAGCAGTTCTTC.

The rearrangement links TRBV9 to TRBJ2-3, with 9 bases fitting TRBD2. Germline values: CDR1 SGDLS, CDR2 YYNGEE. Unmatched junction bases numbered 11, after V lost 4 bases and J lost 11 bases. The CDR3 spans 14 residues. CDR3 DNA sequence: TGTGCCAGCAGCCCCATCCTAGCGGGAATGAGGCAGTATTTT. Translating gives CASSPILAGMRQYF.

This clonotype was picked up many times. The rearrangement uses TRBV15 and TRBJ2-2, with a weak D call TRBD2 (5 bases). V was cut by 0 bases and J by 3 bases, with 8 bases left in between. The CDR3 is 15 amino acids. From germline, CDR1 is LNHNV and CDR2 YYDKDF (reference sequence). The CDR3 DNA follows: TGTGCCACCAGCAGAGACGAGGGTCACACCGGGGAGCTGTTTTTT. Translating it yields CATSRDEGHTGELFF.

The chain joins TRBV9 to TRBJ1-4; D remains unclear. Trimming left V 4 bases short and J 0 bases short, with 10 bases between. From germline, CDR1 is SGDLS and CDR2 YYNGEE. The CDR3 is 15 residues long. This chain's CDR3 is CASSPEISTNEKLFF. The DNA of the CDR3 is TGTGCCAGCAGCCCGGAGATTTCAACTAATGAAAAACTGTTTTTT.

The rearrangement uses TRBV7-2 and TRBJ2-7; 7 nucleotides match TRBD1. Looked up from germline, CDR1 is SGHTA and CDR2 is FQGNSA. V shed 5 bases, J shed 2 bases, and the junction held 9 bases outside the gene matches. This CDR3 region has 15 residues. DNA of the CDR3: TGTGCCAGCAGCACGAGCCAGGGGGATACCTACGAGCAGTACTTC. Its translation: CASSTSQGDTYEQYF.

To note about this clonotype: A read error may explain this, as a much larger clone is one base away. The V and J genes are TRBV27 and TRBJ1-6; tentatively, D is TRBD1 (6 bases). V lost 5 bases and J lost 11, with 16 bases in between. Germline loops: CDR1 MNHEY, CDR2 SMNVEV (reference sequence). The CDR3 length is 14 residues. CDR3 protein: CASSVHREMAPLHF. The CDR3 nucleotides read TGTGCCAGCAGTGTTCACAGGGAGATGGCACCCCTCCACTTT.

This sequence joins TRBV27 and TRBJ2-3, with D possibly TRBD1 on 5 matching bases. V was clipped by 0 bases and J by 0 bases, with 13 bases between them. Germline-derived CDR1 and CDR2 are MNHEY and SMNVEV (reference sequence). The CDR3 is 17 amino acids. The CDR3 is CASSLSWGTTSTDTQYF. The CDR3 nucleotides read TGTGCCAGCAGTTTATCTTGGGGCACCACTAGCACAGATACGCAGTATTTT.

This clonotype was seen only a few times. This rearrangement joins TRBV10-3 to TRBJ2-5; no clear D gene. Germline lookup yields CDR1 ENHRY and CDR2 SYGVKD. CDR3 size: 12 residues. Trimming cost V 8 bases and J 5 bases, with 12 bases left between them. CDR3 in amino acids: CAIGKKEETQYF. The CDR3 region has the DNA TGTGCCATCGGGAAAAAGGAGGAGACCCAGTACTTC.

V usage is TRBV2 and J usage is TRBJ2-1, with 10 bases aligning to TRBD1. V gave up 8 bases and J gave up 13 bases; unmatched junction bases: 11. The CDR3 is 13 amino acids. Per germline, CDR1 SNHLY and CDR2 FYNNEI. Here the CDR3 reads CASLSGTGDVQFF. The CDR3 DNA sequence: TGTGCCAGCCTATCCGGGACAGGGGACGTACAGTTCTTC.

This clonotype was seen only a few times. The J gene is TRBJ1-1, the V gene TRBV11-3; D uncertain. The CDR3 length is 17 residues. CDR1 and CDR2 (germline): SGHNT, YENEEA. Trimming left V 0 bases short and J 0 bases short, with 14 bases between. DNA for the CDR3: TGTGCCAGCAGCTTAGATCCCCTGGACGGATTGAACACTGAAGCTTTCTTT. Translated: CASSLDPLDGLNTEAFF.

In nucleotides, the CDR3 is TGTGCCAGCAGTTTCATCGAAGACACTGAAGCTTTCTTT. Its protein product is CASSFIEDTEAFF. The chain employs TRBV27 and TRBJ1-1; D not resolved. V was trimmed by 3 bases and J by 3 bases, leaving 8 bases between them. CDR3 length: 13 residues. Germline CDR1 MNHEY, CDR2 SMNVEV (reference sequence).

In its sample, this clonotype was seen many times. The chain combines TRBV5-6 with TRBJ1-2, with TRBD1 identical over 12 bases. V lost 2 bases and J lost 6; bases outside the gene matches: 2. CDR1 is SGHDT and CDR2 is YYEEEE in the germline V gene. This CDR3 has 14 residues. The CDR3 reads CASSFGTGGNGYTF. CDR3 bases: TGTGCCAGCAGCTTCGGGACAGGGGGCAATGGCTACACCTTC. Full variable domain (rest looked up from reference TRBV5-6 and TRBJ1-2): DAGVTQSPTHLIKTRGQQVTLRCSPKSGHDTVSWYQQALGQGPQFIFQYYEEEERQRGNFPDRFSGHQFPNYSSELNVNALLLGDSALYLCASSFGTGGNGYTFGSGTRLTVV.

This clonotype was seen only once. V usage is TRBV6-5 and J usage is TRBJ2-7, with 12 bases lining up with TRBD2. CDR1 and CDR2 from the germline V gene are MNHEY and SVGAGI. The CDR3 has 16 amino acids. The trim removed 6 bases at V and 2 bases at J, leaving 8 bases unmatched. The CDR3 DNA reads as TGTGCCAGCAGCTCCCTAGCGGGGGGGCCTACCTACGAGCAGTACTTC. Protein: CASSSLAGGPTYEQYF.